This T cell receptor beta chain was sequenced for a study of blood T cell repertoires in COVID-19. Study-level background: Whether acute or convalescent, the COVID-19 samples came from the United States, Italy and Spain. PBMCs, B-cell-depleted T cells, or T cells were the source of the cDNA or gDNA that made up the material.

Germline V gene lookup returns CDR1 LGHNA and CDR2 YNFKEQ. The CDR3 is made up of 15 amino acids. Losses at the gene ends were 4 bases for V and 1 base for J; bases not matched to a gene: 6. Original data processing: Amplification of reference gene primers was used by the study to estimate nucleated cell counts. Assay used: immunoSEQ multiplex PCR; TCRdb lists only in-frame clones, some missing. That table furnishes V, J and clone size, whereas the DNA furnished D and trimming. This sample has 52,000 or so clones, with 90% found just once. The chain uses TRBV4-2 and TRBJ1-1; 7 nucleotides line up with TRBD1. The specimen was peripheral blood. The TCR was taken from an elderly woman with acute or convalescent COVID-19. CDR3 protein: CASSLSRGENTEAFF. In DNA form, the CDR3 reads TGTGCCAGCAGCCTTAGCAGGGGGGAGAACACTGAAGCTTTCTTT.